The 30 T cell receptor beta chains below were found in one sample sequenced in a study of Tregs in tolerant kidney transplant recipients. Sequenced by immunoSEQ multiplex PCR; TCRdb stores in-frame clones only, minus some. The table lists 110,000 or so clones, around 91% of them singletons. This sample comprised CD4+ T cells from blood, obtained before the transplant. These receptors all come from a human donor who received a combined kidney and bone marrow transplant.

The chain joins TRBV6-5 to TRBJ2-1, with 9 bases identical to TRBD1. Germline V gives CDR1 MNHEY, CDR2 SVGAGI. Trimming removed 2 bases from V and 3 bases from J; junction bases left unmatched: 5. CDR3 length equals 16 residues. The chain's CDR3 is CASSYVPDRGYNEQFF. The CDR3 DNA follows: TGTGCCAGCAGTTACGTCCCGGACAGGGGCTACAATGAGCAGTTCTTC.

CDR3 amino acids: CASSLRGSGANVLTF. The CDR3 DNA is TGTGCCAGCAGTCTACGGGGCTCTGGGGCCAACGTCCTGACTTTC. The chain employs TRBV7-9 and TRBJ2-6, with D perhaps matching TRBD2 (5 bases). The CDR3 is 15 amino acids. Between the trimmed V and J ends, which lost 6 bases and 0 bases, there was a span of 9 bases. Germline CDR1 SEHNR, CDR2 FQNEAQ (reference sequence).

This clone has more than one count but fewer than ten. V gene TRBV7-8 combines with J gene TRBJ1-6, with TRBD1 identical over 10 bases. Per germline, CDR1 SGHVS and CDR2 FQNEAQ. V lost 3 bases to trimming and J lost 7 bases; unmatched junction nucleotides: 6. The CDR3 is 16 amino acids. The CDR3 DNA is TGTGCCAGCAGCTTGCCGACAGGGGGCATGAATTCACCCCTCCACTTT. It is translated as CASSLPTGGMNSPLHF.

The rearrangement uses TRBV30 and TRBJ1-2; 7 bases agree with TRBD1. CDR3 length: 16 amino acids. Germline V gene lookup returns CDR1 GTSNPN and CDR2 SVGIG (reference sequence). V gave up 0 bases and J gave up 1 base; unmatched junction bases: 8. The CDR3 DNA reads as TGTGCCTGGAGTGTCTTTTTCGGGACAGTTAACTATGGCTACACCTTC. Protein sequence: CAWSVFFGTVNYGYTF.

The V and J genes are TRBV2 and TRBJ1-1; 7 bases are a match to TRBD1. The trim removed 8 bases at V and 1 base at J, leaving 1 base unmatched. CDR1 is SNHLY, CDR2 FYNNEI, per germline. This CDR3 is built from 12 residues. CDR3 sequence: CASGTANTEAFF. CDR3 nucleotide sequence: TGTGCCAGCGGGACAGCGAACACTGAAGCTTTCTTT.

This chain connects TRBV20-1 to TRBJ2-7, with D possibly TRBD2 on 5 matching bases. Per the germline V gene, CDR1 is DFQATT and CDR2 is SNEGSKA (reference sequence). Trimming removed 1 base at V and 10 bases at J, with 11 bases between. The CDR3 is 11 amino acids. This chain's CDR3 is CSARVSGSQYF. In nucleotides, the CDR3 is TGCAGTGCTAGAGTGTCGGGGAGCCAGTACTTC.

This chain connects TRBV29-1 to TRBJ1-5; D unresolved. This CDR3 has 13 amino acids. V lost 4 bases to trimming and J lost 3 bases, with 10 bases between them. Germline assignment: CDR1 SQVTM and CDR2 ANQGSEA. CDR3 loop: CSVGEGYNQPQHF. The DNA for the CDR3 is TGCAGCGTTGGGGAGGGATACAATCAGCCCCAGCATTTT. Filled out from reference TRBV29-1 and TRBJ1-5, the complete variable domain reads SAVISQKPSRDICQRGTSLTIQCQVDSQVTMMFWYRQQPGQSLTLIATANQGSEATYESGFVIDKFPISRPNLTFSTLTVSNMSPEDSSIYLCSVGEGYNQPQHFGDGTRLSIL.

V usage is TRBV11-2 and J usage is TRBJ2-7, with a weak D call TRBD1 (6 bases). The V gene lost 3 bases and the J gene lost 2 bases, with 11 bases spanning the gap. Germline assignment: CDR1 SGHAT and CDR2 FQNNGV. CDR3 size: 14 residues. CDR3 nucleotides: TGTGCCAGCAGCTTTAGCTGGGGGCCCTACGAGCAGTACTTC. Translated: CASSFSWGPYEQYF.

This chain joins TRBV5-4 and TRBJ2-7, with D possibly being TRBD1 (6 bases). Deletions cut 4 bases from V and 4 bases from J, with 18 bases between. Germline CDR1 SGHNT, CDR2 YYREEE (reference sequence). This CDR3 contains 15 residues. The CDR3 DNA sequence: TGTGCCAGCAGCGGACCCGCAGGGGTAGGGTACGAGCAGTACTTC. Translation gives CASSGPAGVGYEQYF. Based on the CDR3 plus reference TRBV5-4 and TRBJ2-7, the full variable domain is ETGVTQSPTHLIKTRGQQVTLRCSSQSGHNTVSWYQQALGQGPQFIFQYYREEENGRGNFPPRFSGLQFPNYSSELNVNALELDDSALYLCASSGPAGVGYEQYFGPGTRLTVT.

This rearrangement joins TRBV29-1 to TRBJ2-2, with 10 bases identical to TRBD2. CDR3 length: 15 amino acids. Trimming took 7 bases from V and 6 from J; bases not matched to a gene: 11. Germline CDR1 is SQVTM and CDR2 is ANQGSEA. The CDR3 spells CSAQGLAGAPGELFF. The CDR3 bases are TGCAGCGCCCAAGGGCTAGCGGGAGCCCCCGGGGAGCTGTTTTTT.

The rearrangement uses TRBV2 and TRBJ2-7; 9 positions agree with TRBD1. The CDR3 has 13 amino acids. After removal of 8 bases from V and 6 bases from J, the junction contained 8 bases not matched to a gene. CDR1 is SNHLY and CDR2 is FYNNEI in the germline V gene. DNA of the CDR3: TGTGCCAGCTACCTGGAACAGGGGGCCGAGCAGTACTTC. Amino acid sequence: CASYLEQGAEQYF.

The CDR3 nucleotides read TGTGCCTGGAGTGTACAGGGCAGCAAGAACACTGAAGCTTTCTTT. Protein product: CAWSVQGSKNTEAFF. The chain recombines TRBV30 with TRBJ1-1, with D perhaps matching TRBD1 (6 bases). V was trimmed by 0 bases and J by 1 base, leaving 12 bases between them. Germline V gene sequence: CDR1 GTSNPN, CDR2 SVGIG (reference sequence). This CDR3 contains 15 residues.

This clone showed up just once. The genes are TRBV11-3 and TRBJ2-2, with TRBD2 matching over 8 bases. Trimming at V came to 3 bases and at J to 6 bases, leaving 6 bases not matched to a gene. The CDR3 totals 15 residues. Germline CDR1 reads SGHNT; CDR2 reads YENEEA. CDR3 sequence (DNA): TGTGCCAGCAGCTTGGGGGGACTAGGATCCGGGGAGCTGTTTTTT. It translates to CASSLGGLGSGELFF.

The chain links TRBV5-1 to TRBJ1-3; 9 bases map to TRBD1. This CDR3 comprises 15 residues. CDR1 and CDR2 from the germline V gene are SGHRS and YFSETQ. Trimming cost V 4 bases and J 4 bases; bases outside gene matches: 6. CDR3: CASSAGTGLGNTIYF. The DNA for the CDR3 is TGCGCCAGCAGCGCTGGGACAGGGTTGGGAAACACCATATATTTT.

The V gene is TRBV5-1, the J gene TRBJ1-2; TRBD1 aligns across 8 bases. CDR1 and CDR2 (germline): SGHRS, YFSETQ. The CDR3 loop spans 16 amino acids. J gave up 3 bases and V 4 bases, and 11 bases lay outside the gene matches. In nucleotides, the CDR3 is TGCGCCAGCAGCCCAGTTCAGGGGGCTCCGTACTATGGCTACACCTTC. Its translation: CASSPVQGAPYYGYTF.

V and J are TRBV6-5 and TRBJ1-5; D may be TRBD1 (5 bases). The V end lost 6 bases, the J end lost 0 bases, and 9 bases lay between the germline ends. The CDR3 is 14 residues long. Germline V lookup: CDR1 MNHEY, CDR2 SVGAGI. The CDR3 sequence: CASRGGNSNQPQHF. As DNA, the CDR3 is TGTGCCAGCAGGGGGGGGAATAGCAATCAGCCCCAGCATTTT.

The V call is TRBV5-8, the J call TRBJ2-3, with 8 bases matching TRBD1. This CDR3 has 15 residues. Germline CDR1 reads SGHTS; CDR2 reads YDEGEE. The ends lost 2 bases at V and 2 bases at J; junction bases unmatched: 4. CDR3 sequence: CASSFGQGATDTQYF. The CDR3 DNA follows: TGTGCCAGCAGCTTCGGGCAGGGGGCCACAGATACGCAGTATTTT.

The chain combines TRBV5-4 with TRBJ2-6; D might be TRBD2 (5 bases). The CDR3 contains 16 residues. Germline values: CDR1 SGHNT, CDR2 YYREEE (reference sequence). V lost 2 bases, J lost 4 bases, and 13 bases lay in between. CDR3 sequence (DNA): TGTGCCAGCAGCTTAGGGCCCAGAGGGGGGGCCAACGTCCTGACTTTC. Its protein product is CASSLGPRGGANVLTF.

J is TRBJ1-4 and V is TRBV2, with D unclear. This CDR3 has 15 residues. The germline gives CDR1 SNHLY, CDR2 FYNNEI. Trimming left V 3 bases short and J 4 bases short, with 12 bases between. The CDR3 DNA sequence: TGTGCCAGCAGTGAGATTGGTCAGGTTAATGAAAAACTGTTTTTT. This translates into CASSEIGQVNEKLFF.

The CDR3 DNA reads TGTGCCAGCAGTCTCTTGGGACAGGGTGGTACCGGGGAGCTGTTTTTT. This encodes CASSLLGQGGTGELFF. The genes are TRBV6-6 and TRBJ2-2; 9 nucleotides line up with TRBD1. The CDR3 contains 16 residues. Germline values: CDR1 MNHNY, CDR2 SVGAGI (reference sequence). Germline trimming cut 5 bases from V and 5 bases from J; bases unmatched to any gene: 9.

This chain links TRBV7-8 with TRBJ1-2, with TRBD1 matching 10 bases. V shed 2 bases, J shed 6 bases, and the junction held 3 bases outside the gene matches. The germline V gene encodes CDR1 SGHVS and CDR2 FQNEAQ. The CDR3 runs to 14 residues. In DNA, the CDR3 is TGTGCCAGCAGCTTAATAGGGACAGGGGATGGCTACACCTTC. Protein sequence: CASSLIGTGDGYTF.

The genes are TRBV6-5 and TRBJ2-7, with 7 bases that match TRBD1. The ends lost 6 bases at V and 0 bases at J; junction bases unmatched: 8. CDR3 length: 15 residues. Germline V gene sequence: CDR1 MNHEY, CDR2 SVGAGI. CDR3 protein: CASSPGQASSYEQYF. CDR3 in DNA: TGTGCCAGCAGCCCCGGACAGGCCAGCTCCTACGAGCAGTACTTC.

This clone appeared once. This chain joins TRBV19 and TRBJ2-2, with D perhaps TRBD2 (5 bases). Trimming left V 5 bases short and J 0 bases short, with 22 bases between. CDR3 length: 19 residues. CDR1 is LNHDA and CDR2 is SQIVND in the germline V gene (reference sequence). CDR3 in amino acids: CASSPRRQGGRANTGELFF. CDR3 sequence (DNA): TGTGCCAGTAGTCCAAGGCGCCAAGGAGGACGCGCGAACACCGGGGAGCTGTTTTTT.

This clone has only a few counts. The chain is built from TRBV5-5 and TRBJ2-1; TRBD2 aligns across 11 bases. The CDR3 contains 16 residues. Germline CDR1 SGHKS, CDR2 YYEKEE (reference sequence). Trimming took 1 base from V and 4 from J; bases not matched to a gene: 4. The CDR3 loop is CASSLPLAGAYNEQFF. The CDR3, as DNA: TGTGCCAGCAGCTTGCCACTAGCGGGAGCATACAATGAGCAGTTCTTC.

This clone was counted a single time. V gene TRBV15 combines with J gene TRBJ2-4; TRBD2 aligns across 7 bases. CDR1 and CDR2 from the germline V gene are LNHNV and YYDKDF (reference sequence). The V segment lost 4 bases and the J segment 3 bases; nucleotides outside the gene matches: 3. The CDR3 loop spans 14 amino acids. The CDR3 loop is CATSKTSYKNIQYF. The CDR3 DNA sequence: TGTGCCACCAGCAAGACTAGCTACAAAAACATTCAGTACTTC.

This rearrangement joins TRBV5-1 to TRBJ2-3; the D is unclear. The CDR3 spans 12 residues. In germline, CDR1 is SGHRS, CDR2 YFSETQ. The V end lost 2 bases, the J end lost 2 bases, and 3 bases lay between the germline ends. CDR3 DNA sequence: TGCGCCAGCAGCTTACACACAGATACGCAGTATTTT. Translating it yields CASSLHTDTQYF.

J is TRBJ2-7 and V is TRBV9, with no clear D. The CDR3 sequence is 17 residues long. V was clipped by 0 bases and J by 8 bases, with 24 bases between them. CDR1 and CDR2 from the germline V gene are SGDLS and YYNGEE. The CDR3 DNA sequence: TGTGCCAGCAGCGTAGTGTGGAGTTATTTGTTTCGGTCTCAGCAGTACTTC. Translated, it gives CASSVVWSYLFRSQQYF.

This clone appeared a few times. The rearrangement joins TRBV28 to TRBJ1-2, with TRBD1 as a possible D gene (5 bases). Trimming stripped 6 bases from V and 8 bases from J, with 16 bases between. From germline, CDR1 is MDHEN and CDR2 SYDVKM. CDR3 size: 13 residues. The CDR3 bases are TGTGCCAGCAGGGTAGTCGGGGGATTAGGCTACACCTTC. Its translation is CASRVVGGLGYTF.

The chain employs TRBV25-1 and TRBJ1-2; 7 bases align to TRBD1. This CDR3 is built from 13 residues. V dropped 5 bases and J dropped 2; count of bases not matched to a gene: 2. CDR1 is MGHDK and CDR2 is SYGVNS in the germline V gene. CDR3 sequence (DNA): TGTGCCAGCAGTCAGGGGGGCAACTATGGCTACACCTTC. As protein: CASSQGGNYGYTF.

The V and J genes are TRBV6-1 and TRBJ2-7; tentative D call: TRBD2 (5 bases). Trimming removed 1 base from V and 4 bases from J, with 8 bases in between. Looked up from germline, CDR1 is MNHNS and CDR2 is SASEGT. This CDR3 spans 13 amino acids. The CDR3 reads CASSEGLLYEQYF. The CDR3 DNA is TGTGCCAGCAGTGAAGGACTACTATACGAGCAGTACTTC.